Presented here are 14 T cell receptor beta chains from one specimen sequenced in a study of identical twins. TCRdb fed the 5' RACE reads into MiXCR, producing one record per CDR3 protein. In the table there are 1.5 million to 2 million distinct CDR3 sequences, about 32% of which are singletons. The sample consisted of cord blood. Receptors were obtained from a newborn girl in good health.

This clonotype was seen only once. The gene calls are TRBV12-3 or TRBV12-4 and TRBJ2-4, with D perhaps assigned TRBD1 or TRBD2 (5 bases each). V dropped 5 bases and J dropped 13 bases, with 24 bases sitting between them. The CDR3 spans 15 residues. The CDR3 sequence is CASSKARGTYNEQYF. CDR3 DNA sequence: TGTGCCAGCAGTAAAGCGAGGGGAACCTACAATGAGCAGTACTTC.

The rearrangement joins TRBV12-3 or TRBV12-4 to TRBJ2-3, with 9 bases that match TRBD1. This CDR3 has 15 amino acids. The V segment lost 6 bases and the J segment 3 bases; nucleotides outside the gene matches: 7. The CDR3 DNA sequence: TGTGCCAGCAGCTGGACAGGGGTTAAGACAGATACGCAGTATTTT. Translating gives CASSWTGVKTDTQYF.

The sample holds many counts of this clonotype. This chain connects TRBV21-1 to TRBJ2-5; the D segment call TRBD1 is taken from the table without a DNA check. TRBV21-1 corresponds to a pseudogene. The CDR3 is 13 amino acids. The CDR3: CASSKGRGETQYF. CDR3 nucleotide sequence: TGTGCCAGCAGCAAGGGTAGGGGAGAGACCCAGTACTTC.

This clonotype was detected only once. The junction does not match germline at one end; this may be a read error. The J gene is TRBJ2-1, the V gene TRBV29-1; D is possibly TRBD1 or TRBD2 (5 bases each). Germline V CDR1 and CDR2: SQVTM, ANQGSEA. The CDR3 extends over 15 amino acids. The CDR3 bases are TGCAGCGTTGAAAGTAGGGGACCCTCCTACGATGAGCAGTTCTTC. Encoded protein: CSVESRGPSYDEQFF.

The chain links TRBV7-2 to TRBJ1-6; D remains unclear. In germline, CDR1 is SGHTA, CDR2 FQGNSA. Trimming pared 5 bases from V and 2 bases from J, leaving 7 bases between. This CDR3 contains 14 residues. For the CDR3, the DNA is TGTGCCAGCAGCACCGGGACCTATAATTCACCCCTCCACTTT. It is translated as CASSTGTYNSPLHF.

This clonotype was recorded a few times. The chain employs TRBV2 and TRBJ1-5; no clear D. V lost 0 bases and J lost 7, with 10 bases in between. Germline values: CDR1 SNHLY, CDR2 FYNNEI. The CDR3 covers 14 residues. This CDR3 reads CASSEARESQPQHF. CDR3 coding DNA: TGTGCCAGCAGTGAAGCTAGGGAAAGCCAGCCCCAGCATTTT.

This clonotype was seen at least ten times. The junction differs from germline at one of its ends, possibly a read error. The J gene is TRBJ2-3, the V gene TRBV7-9; maybe TRBD2 (6 bases). The length of the CDR3 is 17 residues. Germline-derived CDR1 and CDR2 are SEHNR and FQNEAQ (reference sequence). This CDR3 reads CASSLGKLAKSTDTQYF. As DNA, the CDR3 is TGTGCCAGCAGTTTAGGAAAGCTAGCGAAGTCCACAGATACGCAGTATTTT. Full variable domain (outside the CDR3, taken from reference TRBV7-9 and TRBJ2-3): DTGVSQNPRHKITKRGQNVTFRCDPISEHNRLYWYRQTLGQGPEFLTYFQNEAQLEKSRLLSDRFSAERPKGSFSTLEIQRTEQGDSAMYLCASSLGKLAKSTDTQYFGPGTRLTVL.

In the case of this clonotype: Just one base apart from a much larger clone, this may be a read error. This chain connects TRBV7-2 to TRBJ2-3, with 11 positions matching TRBD2. Per the germline V gene, CDR1 is SGHTA and CDR2 is FQGNSA. The CDR3 loop spans 15 amino acids. The CDR3 DNA follows: TGTGCCAACAGCTTAGCGGGGGGGAACACAGATACGCAGTATTTT. Translation: CANSLAGGNTDTQYF.

V gene TRBV12-3 or TRBV12-4 combines with J gene TRBJ1-4, with D maybe TRBD1 (6 bases). The CDR3 covers 14 residues. With 7 bases removed from V and 8 bases from J, the gap between germline ends came to 17 bases. CDR3 region: CASKWAGEREKLFF. The CDR3 region has the DNA TGTGCCAGCAAGTGGGCAGGGGAGAGGGAAAAACTGTTTTTT.

This rearrangement joins TRBV5-5 to TRBJ1-2; D not resolved. The CDR3 totals 18 residues. CDR1 is SGHKS, CDR2 YYEKEE, per germline (reference sequence). Trimming removed 0 bases at V and 6 bases at J, with 24 bases between. This chain's CDR3 is CASSLVFARTIWWNGYTF. The DNA of the CDR3 is TGTGCCAGCAGCTTGGTCTTTGCACGGACGATCTGGTGGAATGGCTACACCTTC.

The CDR3 loop is CASSQGDSLFNQPQHF. The CDR3 DNA reads TGCGCCAGCAGCCAAGGGGACAGTCTCTTCAATCAGCCCCAGCATTTT. The chain links TRBV4-1 to TRBJ1-5; TRBD1 agrees at 7 bases. J was trimmed by 3 bases and V by 1 base; bases with no gene match: 6. The CDR3 loop spans 16 amino acids. From germline, CDR1 is MGHRA and CDR2 YSYEKL.

The chain joins TRBV5-6 to TRBJ2-3, with D maybe TRBD1 (6 bases). V lost 4 bases to trimming and J lost 6 bases, with 18 bases between them. The germline V gene encodes CDR1 SGHDT and CDR2 YYEEEE. The CDR3 is made up of 15 amino acids. CDR3 in DNA: TGTGCCAGCAGCCTGGACAGTTTAACCTACGATACGCAGTATTTT. Protein sequence: CASSLDSLTYDTQYF.

This clonotype was seen more than once but under ten times. V gene TRBV20-1 combines with J gene TRBJ2-1; possibly TRBD1 or TRBD2 for D (5 bases each). The germline CDR1 and CDR2 sequences are DFQATT and SNEGSKA (reference sequence). The CDR3 loop spans 17 amino acids. V was clipped by 3 bases and J by 8 bases, with 26 bases between them. For the CDR3, the DNA is TGCAGTGCTAGCGGAAAGGACTGGGGCCCTTTGGAGGATGAGCAGTTCTTC. Its protein product is CSASGKDWGPLEDEQFF.

Comment on this clonotype: The junction departs from germline at one end; a sequencing error may be responsible. This sequence joins TRBV20-1 and TRBJ1-3, with D unresolved. Per germline, CDR1 DFQATT and CDR2 SNEGSKA (reference sequence). The CDR3 is made up of 12 amino acids. CDR3 DNA: TGCAGTGCCAAGGGCGCTGGAAACACCACATATTTT. Its translation is CSAKGAGNTTYF.